This T cell receptor beta chain was profiled in a study of blood T cell repertoires in COVID-19 (dated by TCRdb to 2019 to 2021). With regard to the full study: Samples covering the acute and convalescent phases of COVID-19 were provided by collaborators in the United States, Italy and Spain. The material from the prospective study consisted of cDNA or gDNA derived from T cells, B-cell-depleted T cells, or PBMCs. Subjects who had been exposed to COVID-19, were actively infected with it, or had recovered from it provided the deeply sampled blood TCRbeta repertoires that made up the dataset. The repertoires were released in a freely available public database meant as a resource for research on the immune response to SARS-CoV-2. The samples were drawn from the first 160 participants of the ongoing ImmuneRACE study and from 1,254 subjects provided by 6 global collaborators. A de-identified subject ID, COVID-19 status, age in years and sex were almost always included in the sample metadata. HLA class I and class II types, where available, came from metadata supplied by the sample provider rather than from assay-based typing. Findings and caveats that apply to the study as a whole: Clinical and demographic metadata were provided uncurated, with the amount varying by source and participant.

TCRbeta CDR3 regions were amplified from genomic DNA using the immunoSEQ Assay, a bias-controlled multiplex PCR. For the original study's pipeline: Nucleated cell counts per sample were estimated from amplification of reference gene primers within the assay. Sequence reads were collapsed and filtered to measure the absolute abundance of every unique TCRbeta CDR3 rearrangement. For each sample, productive Simpson clonality was calculated as the square root of Simpson's diversity index over productive rearrangements. Imported from immuneACCESS, the table was reduced by TCRdb to in-frame sequences with V and J called. These copies leave out some clones; in studies compared against another copy, an unresolved V gene accounts for under half, and the cause of the remainder is not known. V, J and clone size were drawn from that table, and D and trimming were deduced from the DNA. This sample comprises about 250,000 clones, 70% to 90% of them detected only once. Around 3.3% of the sample rests with the top ten.

The germline V gene encodes CDR1 SEHNR and CDR2 FQNEAQ (reference sequence). The CDR3, cysteine through phenylalanine, is 14 amino acids long. Just CDR3 DNA is preserved here, 42 bases in frame from base 1. Relative to germline, V is 7 bases shorter and J is 0 bases shorter, with 10 bases between their ends. Comments on this clone: This clone's antigen is unknown. No base qualities exist here, and no much larger clone lies one base off it.

Collaborating institutions collected whole blood in K2EDTA tubes following their own protocols. For TCRbeta analysis, collaborators shipped samples in one of three forms: frozen whole blood, isolated PBMCs, or DNA extracted from either of those sample types. The sequence links TRBV7-9 to TRBJ1-5, and possibly TRBD1, on 6 matching bases. The receptor's source is a man younger than 35 with active or convalescent COVID-19. Sequencing was performed on peripheral blood. The CDR3 reads CASTLTGSNQPQHF. The DNA is as follows: TGTGCCAGCACCTTGACAGGTAGCAATCAGCCCCAGCATTTT.